These 29 T cell receptor beta chains were sequenced from one sample in a study of T cell changes during pregnancy in multiple sclerosis. Sequenced by immunoSEQ multiplex PCR; TCRdb stores in-frame clones only, minus some. The data contain under 65,000 clones, roughly 94% of them seen just once; the ten biggest clones take up about 2.5%. The sequencing used CD8+ T cells from peripheral blood mononuclear cells, collected after pregnancy. Receptors originate from a female donor with multiple sclerosis, enrolled in a pregnancy study.

The V and J genes are TRBV2 and TRBJ2-5, with TRBD2 identical over 9 bases. Trimming removed 6 bases from V and 1 base from J; junction bases left unmatched: 9. Germline CDR1 reads SNHLY; CDR2 reads FYNNEI. The CDR3 loop spans 16 amino acids. DNA for the CDR3: TGTGCCAGCAGGGCGATCGGGACTAGCCTCCAAGAGACCCAGTACTTC. Its translation: CASRAIGTSLQETQYF.

The CDR3 sequence is CAWTRRSLLVTGELFF. The DNA for the CDR3 is TGTGCCTGGACCAGGCGATCCCTATTGGTCACCGGGGAGCTGTTTTTT. The rearrangement links TRBV30 to TRBJ2-2; no firm D call. Germline V lookup: CDR1 GTSNPN, CDR2 SVGIG (reference sequence). This CDR3 is 16 amino acids long. Trimming took 4 bases from V and 4 from J, leaving 19 bases between them.

This chain links TRBV5-6 with TRBJ1-1; the D gene is possibly TRBD1 (6 bases). The V and J ends lost 3 bases and 1 base respectively, with 13 bases between them. CDR3 length: 15 residues. The germline gives CDR1 SGHDT, CDR2 YYEEEE. CDR3 loop: CASSSLPDRNTEAFF. CDR3 nucleotides: TGTGCCAGCAGCTCCCTACCGGACAGGAACACTGAAGCTTTCTTT.

The sample holds one count of this clone. The junction shows a germline mismatch at one end, possibly a read error. The CDR3 nucleotides are TGTGCCAGCACGTTCCTACCTTCCTGCGAGCAGTACTTC. Its protein is CASTFLPSCEQYF. The chain employs TRBV6-4 and TRBJ2-7; D remains ambiguous. The CDR3 has 13 amino acids. Germline V gives CDR1 MRHNA, CDR2 SNTAGT.

This chain uses TRBV13 with TRBJ2-3, with TRBD2 matching 10 bases. The CDR3 loop spans 16 amino acids. CDR1 PRHDT and CDR2 FYEKMQ come from the germline V gene (reference sequence). The V segment lost 4 bases and the J segment 2 bases; nucleotides outside the gene matches: 6. The CDR3 DNA follows: TGTGCCAGCAGCTATTTGACTAGCGGGCTCACAGATACGCAGTATTTT. Its translation is CASSYLTSGLTDTQYF.

V gene TRBV29-1 combines with J gene TRBJ2-7; 9 nucleotides align to TRBD2. Looked up from germline, CDR1 is SQVTM and CDR2 is ANQGSEA. The V and J ends lost 7 bases and 5 bases, in that order; junction bases with no gene match: 12. This CDR3 spans 14 amino acids. CDR3 coding DNA: TGCAGCGCCCTCGGGCGGGAGGGCGCAGACGAGCAGTACTTC. It codes for CSALGREGADEQYF.

The chain couples TRBV6-1 to TRBJ2-1, with 7 nucleotides matching TRBD1. The germline V gene has CDR1 MNHNS and CDR2 SASEGT. The V segment lost 6 bases and the J segment 3 bases; nucleotides outside the gene matches: 5. CDR3 length equals 14 residues. The chain's CDR3 is CASSFGQDYNEQFF. CDR3 nucleotide sequence: TGTGCCAGCAGCTTTGGACAGGACTACAATGAGCAGTTCTTC.

The chain joins TRBV6-6 to TRBJ2-1, with 12 bases lining up with TRBD2. The CDR3 spans 15 residues. The trim removed 8 bases at V and 8 bases at J, leaving 10 bases unmatched. CDR1 is MNHNY and CDR2 is SVGAGI in the germline V gene (reference sequence). The CDR3 region has the DNA TGTGCCAGCCCAGCTCTAGCGGGGGGGGGACATGAGCAGTTCTTC. Its translation: CASPALAGGGHEQFF.

The gene calls are TRBV18 and TRBJ2-3; D is perhaps TRBD1 (6 bases). The CDR3 has 16 amino acids. Germline V lookup: CDR1 KGHSH, CDR2 LQKENI. V dropped 2 bases and J dropped 3 bases, with 15 bases sitting between them. The CDR3 here is CASSPRGGKWTDTQYF. The CDR3 DNA follows: TGTGCCAGCTCACCAAGAGGGGGAAAGTGGACAGATACGCAGTATTTT. Using reference TRBV18 and TRBJ2-3 for the parts outside the CDR3, the full variable domain is NAGVMQNPRHLVRRRGQEARLRCSPMKGHSHVYWYRQLPEEGLKFMVYLQKENIIDESGMPKERFSAEFPKEGPSILRIQQVVRGDSAAYFCASSPRGGKWTDTQYFGPGTRLTVL.

This chain links TRBV9 with TRBJ2-1, with 11 bases lining up with TRBD2. The trim removed 4 bases at V and 4 bases at J, leaving 10 bases unmatched. This CDR3 is 17 amino acids long. Looked up from germline, CDR1 is SGDLS and CDR2 is YYNGEE. The CDR3 nucleotides are TGTGCCAGCAGCCCGAGGCCCGGGACTAGCGGATACAATGAGCAGTTCTTC. Translated: CASSPRPGTSGYNEQFF.

In its sample, this clone was seen once. V and J are TRBV25-1 and TRBJ2-7; TRBD2 is a possible D gene (6 bases). The CDR3 runs 15 residues. Germline V gene lookup returns CDR1 MGHDK and CDR2 SYGVNS. V was clipped by 4 bases and J by 2 bases, with 15 bases between them. The chain's CDR3 is CASSASRDSTYEQYF. The CDR3 nucleotides read TGTGCCAGCAGTGCGTCCCGGGACTCTACCTACGAGCAGTACTTC.

The CDR3 DNA follows: TGTGCCAGCAGGGGACAGGGTGGTAAGCCCCAGCATTTT. It codes for CASRGQGGKPQHF. The chain uses TRBV28 and TRBJ1-5, with 9 nucleotides matching TRBD1. The CDR3 runs to 13 residues. Germline V gene lookup returns CDR1 MDHEN and CDR2 SYDVKM. The junction had 5 bases not matched to a gene; V was cut back by 6 bases and J by 8 bases.

The V gene is TRBV27, the J gene TRBJ1-5; D gene unclear. Trimming took off 7 bases at V and 4 bases at J, with 11 bases between the two ends. The CDR3 is 13 amino acids. Germline-derived CDR1 and CDR2 are MNHEY and SMNVEV (reference sequence). The CDR3 reads CASTGSRNQPQHF. The CDR3 DNA reads TGTGCCAGCACTGGTTCGAGGAATCAGCCCCAGCATTTT.

This clone was counted between two and nine times. The rearrangement uses TRBV7-2 and TRBJ1-1; D perhaps matches TRBD1 (5 bases). V lost 5 bases and J 3 bases, leaving 10 bases between the germline ends. This CDR3 spans 13 amino acids. CDR1 SGHTA and CDR2 FQGNSA come from the germline V gene. The CDR3 nucleotides are TGTGCCAGCAGCCCTCCGGGGGACACTGAAGCTTTCTTT. Its translation is CASSPPGDTEAFF.

This clone was observed a single time. The rearrangement joins TRBV11-2 to TRBJ2-2, with 7 bases aligning to TRBD2. CDR3 length: 12 residues. Germline CDR1 and CDR2: SGHAT and FQNNGV. V lost 5 bases to trimming and J lost 6 bases; unmatched junction nucleotides: 0. In DNA form, the CDR3 reads TGTGCCAGCAGCCGGGGGGCCGGGGAGCTGTTTTTT. Translated: CASSRGAGELFF.

The chain has TRBV14 and TRBJ2-7, with TRBD1 matching 11 bases. This CDR3 comprises 14 residues. Germline V lookup: CDR1 SGHDN, CDR2 FVKESK. V shed 6 bases and J 5 bases; nucleotides not matched to a gene: 6. This chain's CDR3 is CASRDRGQVDEQYF. In DNA, the CDR3 is TGTGCCAGCAGGGACAGGGGGCAGGTCGACGAGCAGTACTTC.

J is TRBJ2-5 and V is TRBV5-4, with 7 bases aligning to TRBD2. CDR1 and CDR2 from the germline V gene are SGHNT and YYREEE (reference sequence). The junction had 7 bases not matched to a gene; V was cut back by 4 bases and J by 4 bases. The length of the CDR3 is 14 residues. As DNA, the CDR3 is TGTGCCAGCAGCCTATTGGGGAGGGGAGAGACCCAGTACTTC. Translated: CASSLLGRGETQYF.

V and J are TRBV27 and TRBJ2-7; no clear D. Trimming stripped 3 bases from V and 5 bases from J, with 11 bases between. Germline lookup yields CDR1 MNHEY and CDR2 SMNVEV (reference sequence). The length of the CDR3 is 13 residues. The CDR3 loop reads CASSFLYSDEQYF. The CDR3 bases are TGTGCCAGCAGTTTCCTATACTCGGACGAGCAGTACTTC.

The CDR3, as DNA: TGTGCCAGTACCGGGACAGGTCAAGTCGGGGAGCTGTTTTTT. This encodes CASTGTGQVGELFF. The rearrangement joins TRBV7-9 to TRBJ2-2; TRBD1 matches at 8 bases. This CDR3 is 14 amino acids long. From germline, CDR1 is SEHNR and CDR2 FQNEAQ (reference sequence). The J segment lost 7 bases and the V segment lost 9 bases, leaving 10 bases of the junction unmatched.

The chain couples TRBV29-1 to TRBJ2-7; TRBD1 matches at 7 bases. Unmatched junction bases numbered 10, after V lost 6 bases and J lost 2 bases. The CDR3 covers 14 residues. From germline, CDR1 is SQVTM and CDR2 ANQGSEA. CDR3 sequence (DNA): TGCAGCGTCCTAGGGGGCGTCAAGCCCTACGAGCAGTACTTC. Its protein is CSVLGGVKPYEQYF.

The chain has TRBV5-6 and TRBJ1-2; 11 bases line up with TRBD1. CDR3 length: 16 amino acids. Unmatched junction bases numbered 8, after V lost 1 base and J lost 6 bases. Looked up from germline, CDR1 is SGHDT and CDR2 is YYEEEE. CDR3 residues: CASSLWTGGDEDGYTF. Here the CDR3 DNA reads TGTGCCAGCAGCTTGTGGACAGGGGGCGACGAAGATGGCTACACCTTC.

For the CDR3, the DNA is TGTGCCTGGAGTTCCAGGACTCCCGACTCTGGAAACACCATATATTTT. Amino acids: CAWSSRTPDSGNTIYF. The chain recombines TRBV30 with TRBJ1-3; D is uncertain. The V gene lost 2 bases and the J gene lost 0 bases, with 14 bases spanning the gap. This CDR3 has 16 amino acids. Germline V lookup: CDR1 GTSNPN, CDR2 SVGIG (reference sequence).

The V and J genes are TRBV27 and TRBJ2-7, with D perhaps matching TRBD1 (5 bases). The CDR3 consists of 16 residues. V was clipped by 2 bases and J by 0 bases, with 14 bases between them. Germline CDR1 is MNHEY and CDR2 is SMNVEV (reference sequence). DNA for the CDR3: TGTGCCAGCAGTTTACGTCCCAGGGCAGGCTCCTACGAGCAGTACTTC. As protein: CASSLRPRAGSYEQYF.

The chain links TRBV15 to TRBJ2-1, with 11 bases lining up with TRBD2. Germline lookup yields CDR1 LNHNV and CDR2 YYDKDF (reference sequence). The V gene end was trimmed by 4 bases and the J gene end by 3 bases; junction bases not matched to a gene: 2. The CDR3 sequence is 15 residues long. Written as DNA, the CDR3 is TGTGCCACCAGCACCGGACTAGCGGGCTACAATGAGCAGTTCTTC. This gives the protein CATSTGLAGYNEQFF.

The genes are TRBV6-1 and TRBJ1-1, with 9 bases that match TRBD1. The V and J ends lost 4 bases and 7 bases, in that order; junction bases with no gene match: 13. CDR3 length: 16 amino acids. CDR1 is MNHNS, CDR2 SASEGT, per germline. CDR3 DNA: TGTGCCAGCAGTGCCGGGACAGGGATTTCAAACGGTGAAGCTTTCTTT. This encodes CASSAGTGISNGEAFF.

The chain uses TRBV7-9 and TRBJ2-7; unclear D gene. The CDR3 spans 11 residues. Trimming shortened V by 5 bases and J by 7 bases, and 9 bases separated the two germline ends. Per the germline V gene, CDR1 is SEHNR and CDR2 is FQNEAQ (reference sequence). CDR3 in DNA: TGTGCCAGCAGCGAGACAACAGAGCAGTACTTC. This sequence encodes CASSETTEQYF.

The V and J genes are TRBV11-2 and TRBJ2-7, with D tentatively TRBD2 (6 bases). V lost 4 bases to trimming and J lost 6 bases, with 16 bases between them. Germline loops: CDR1 SGHAT, CDR2 FQNNGV. This CDR3 region has 14 residues. The CDR3 spells CASSYSTSLGEQYF. The CDR3 DNA follows: TGTGCCAGCAGCTACAGTACTAGCTTAGGCGAGCAGTACTTC. Based on the CDR3 plus reference TRBV11-2 and TRBJ2-7, the full variable domain is EAGVAQSPRYKIIEKRQSVAFWCNPISGHATLYWYQQILGQGPKLLIQFQNNGVVDDSQLPKDRFSAERLKGVDSTLKIQPAKLEDSAVYLCASSYSTSLGEQYFGPGTRLTVT.

The chain is built from TRBV19 and TRBJ2-1, with 7 bases lining up with TRBD2. The ends lost 3 bases at V and 5 bases at J; junction bases unmatched: 7. Germline V gene sequence: CDR1 LNHDA, CDR2 SQIVND (reference sequence). This CDR3 region has 15 residues. Written as DNA, the CDR3 is TGTGCCAGTAGTATCCCGCGGGAGAAACACAATGAGCAGTTCTTC. Translation gives CASSIPREKHNEQFF.

With regard to this clone: The same CDR3 is also encoded by other DNA sequences in this sample. The rearrangement joins TRBV9 to TRBJ1-1, with a tentative D call TRBD1 (5 bases). The CDR3 has 12 residues. Trimming took off 0 bases at V and 8 bases at J, with 8 bases between the two ends. Germline V gene sequence: CDR1 SGDLS, CDR2 YYNGEE. In nucleotides, the CDR3 is TGTGCCAGCAGCGTAGATAGGGGAGAAGCTTTCTTT. Protein: CASSVDRGEAFF.